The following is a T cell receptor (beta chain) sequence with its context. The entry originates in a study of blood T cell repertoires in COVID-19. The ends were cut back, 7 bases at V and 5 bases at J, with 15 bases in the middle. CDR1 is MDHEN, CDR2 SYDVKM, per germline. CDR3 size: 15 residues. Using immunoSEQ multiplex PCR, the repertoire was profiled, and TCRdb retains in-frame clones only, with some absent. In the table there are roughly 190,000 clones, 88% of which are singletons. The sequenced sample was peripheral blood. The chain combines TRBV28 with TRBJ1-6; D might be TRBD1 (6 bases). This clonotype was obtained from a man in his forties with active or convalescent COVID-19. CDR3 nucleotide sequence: TGTGCCAGCACCCTACCACAGGGTAATAATTCACCCCTCCACTTT. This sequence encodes CASTLPQGNNSPLHF.